Each of the 9 T cell receptor beta chains below was sequenced from the same sample in a study of T cell responses to AZD1222 COVID-19 vaccine. Generated by immunoSEQ multiplex PCR, the TCRdb table keeps only in-frame clones and is missing some. In the table there are about 110,000 clones, around 87% of which are singletons. Sequenced material: peripheral blood, taken 28 days after the second AZD1222 dose. The receptors stem from an adult who received the AZD1222 COVID-19 vaccine.

The chain has TRBV6-2 or TRBV6-3 and TRBJ2-1; 9 bases match TRBD2. With 5 bases clipped from V and 7 bases from J, the junction kept 6 bases outside the gene matches. The CDR3 has 14 residues. In germline, CDR1 is MNHEY, CDR2 SVGEGT. The CDR3 bases are TGTGCCAGCAGTGACCAGCGGGAGGCGAATGAGCAGTTCTTC. It specifies CASSDQREANEQFF.

V usage is TRBV6-6 and J usage is TRBJ2-3; D might be TRBD1 or TRBD2, each matching 5 bases. V was clipped by 7 bases and J by 3 bases, with 17 bases between them. This CDR3 has 15 amino acids. Germline CDR1 reads MNHNY; CDR2 reads SVGAGI (reference sequence). The CDR3, as DNA: TGTGCCAGCACTAAGAGGGAGAGGGGAACAGATACGCAGTATTTT. It codes for CASTKRERGTDTQYF.

This clone was counted many times. The V and J genes are TRBV6-2 or TRBV6-3 and TRBJ2-7; D is possibly TRBD1 or TRBD2 (6 bases each). CDR3 length: 17 amino acids. Trimming removed 2 bases from V and 2 bases from J, with 19 bases in between. Germline V gene lookup returns CDR1 MNHEY and CDR2 SVGEGT. The CDR3 DNA reads as TGTGCCAGCAGTTACGGGCGGCGGGGCAGGGGTGCCTACGAGCAGTACTTC. Amino acid sequence: CASSYGRRGRGAYEQYF.

The J gene is TRBJ1-1, the V gene TRBV30; D call uncertain. Trimming pared 0 bases from V and 3 bases from J, leaving 11 bases between. There are 14 residues in the CDR3. The V gene's germline CDR1 is GTSNPN and CDR2 SVGIG (reference sequence). The CDR3 loop is CAWSVSGWDTEAFF. Here the CDR3 DNA reads TGTGCCTGGAGTGTAAGCGGTTGGGACACTGAAGCTTTCTTT.

CDR3 DNA sequence: TGTGCCAGCAAATCCAGGGGGTACGAGCAGTACTTC. As protein: CASKSRGYEQYF. V is TRBV28 and J is TRBJ2-7; 7 positions agree with TRBD1. The trim removed 7 bases at V and 4 bases at J, leaving 4 bases unmatched. Germline lookup yields CDR1 MDHEN and CDR2 SYDVKM. The CDR3 has 12 residues. The entire variable domain, with the rest obtained from reference TRBV28 and TRBJ2-7, is as follows: DVKVTQSSRYLVKRTGEKVFLECVQDMDHENMFWYRQDPGLGLRLIYFSYDVKMKEKGDIPEGYSVSREKKERFSLILESASTNQTSMYLCASKSRGYEQYFGPGTRLTVT.

The chain combines TRBV5-1 with TRBJ1-6; TRBD1 matches at 9 bases. Germline loops: CDR1 SGHRS, CDR2 YFSETQ. The V and J ends lost 3 bases and 4 bases, in that order; junction bases with no gene match: 5. This CDR3 has 16 residues. CDR3 bases: TGCGCCAGCAGCTCCCGACAGGGGGTATATAATTCACCCCTCCACTTT. This gives the protein CASSSRQGVYNSPLHF.

This clone appeared a single time. The chain has TRBV6-5 and TRBJ2-2, with 8 bases lining up with TRBD1. Germline CDR1 reads MNHEY; CDR2 reads SVGAGI. The CDR3 has 13 residues. The junction had 5 bases not matched to a gene; V was cut back by 7 bases and J by 7 bases. CDR3 sequence reads: CASNDRGDGELFF. Here the CDR3 DNA reads TGTGCCAGCAACGACAGGGGCGACGGGGAGCTGTTTTTT.

The rearrangement uses TRBV28 and TRBJ1-4; D unclear. The V end was cut by 7 bases, the J end by 6 bases, with 18 bases between. The CDR3 runs 15 residues. The germline V gene has CDR1 MDHEN and CDR2 SYDVKM. CDR3 region: CASTASLDRDEKLFF. In nucleotides, the CDR3 is TGTGCCAGCACCGCATCCCTTGATCGGGATGAAAAACTGTTTTTT.

The CDR3: CASSLDPAGALEQFF. The CDR3 DNA follows: TGTGCCAGCAGCTTAGATCCAGCGGGAGCCCTCGAGCAGTTCTTC. The rearrangement links TRBV11-2 to TRBJ2-1; the match to TRBD2 covers 8 bases. The V gene end was trimmed by 0 bases and the J gene end by 10 bases; junction bases not matched to a gene: 8. In germline, CDR1 is SGHAT, CDR2 FQNNGV. CDR3 length: 15 amino acids.